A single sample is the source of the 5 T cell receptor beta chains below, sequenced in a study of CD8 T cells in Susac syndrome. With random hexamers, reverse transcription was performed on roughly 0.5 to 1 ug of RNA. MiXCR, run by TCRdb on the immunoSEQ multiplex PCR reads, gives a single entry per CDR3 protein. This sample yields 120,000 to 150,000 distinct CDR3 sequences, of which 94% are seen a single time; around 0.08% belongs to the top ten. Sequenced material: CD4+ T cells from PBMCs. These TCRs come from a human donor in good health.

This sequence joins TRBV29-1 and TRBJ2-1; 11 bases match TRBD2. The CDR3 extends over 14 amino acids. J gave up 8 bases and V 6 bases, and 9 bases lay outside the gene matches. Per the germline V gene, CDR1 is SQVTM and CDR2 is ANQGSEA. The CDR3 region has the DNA TGCAGCGTGGGTACTAGCGGGAGATACTATGAGCAGTTCTTC. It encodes CSVGTSGRYYEQFF.

Here the CDR3 reads CASRPGTSVHEQFF. Written as DNA, the CDR3 is TGTGCCAGCAGGCCCGGGACTAGCGTCCATGAGCAGTTCTTC. V and J are TRBV2 and TRBJ2-1; 10 bases match TRBD2. CDR3 length: 14 residues. Per the germline V gene, CDR1 is SNHLY and CDR2 is FYNNEI. The V and J ends lost 6 bases and 8 bases, in that order; junction bases with no gene match: 7.

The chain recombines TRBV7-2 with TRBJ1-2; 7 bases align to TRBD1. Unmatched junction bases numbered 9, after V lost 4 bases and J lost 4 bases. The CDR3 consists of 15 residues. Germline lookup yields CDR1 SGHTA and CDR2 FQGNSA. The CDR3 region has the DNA TGTGCCAGCAGCTCACCGCGACAGGGAGTCTATGGCTACACCTTC. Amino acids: CASSSPRQGVYGYTF.

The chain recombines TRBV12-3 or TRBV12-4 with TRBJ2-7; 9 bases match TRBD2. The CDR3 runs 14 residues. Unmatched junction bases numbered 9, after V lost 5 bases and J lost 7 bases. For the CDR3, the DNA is TGTGCCAGCAGTCTGGGACTAGCTTTGCGGGAGCAGTACTTC. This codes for CASSLGLALREQYF.

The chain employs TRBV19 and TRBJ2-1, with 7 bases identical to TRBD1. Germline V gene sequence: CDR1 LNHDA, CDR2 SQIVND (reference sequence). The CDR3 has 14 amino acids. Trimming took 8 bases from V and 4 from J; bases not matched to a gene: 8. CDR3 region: CASSGQTRYNEQFF. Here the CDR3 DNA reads TGTGCCAGTTCGGGACAGACGCGTTACAATGAGCAGTTCTTC. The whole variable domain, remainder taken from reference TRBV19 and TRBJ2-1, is DGGITQSPKYLFRKEGQNVTLSCEQNLNHDAMYWYRQDPGQGLRLIYYSQIVNDFQKGDIAEGYSVSREKKESFPLTVTSAQKNPTAFYLCASSGQTRYNEQFFGPGTRLTVL.